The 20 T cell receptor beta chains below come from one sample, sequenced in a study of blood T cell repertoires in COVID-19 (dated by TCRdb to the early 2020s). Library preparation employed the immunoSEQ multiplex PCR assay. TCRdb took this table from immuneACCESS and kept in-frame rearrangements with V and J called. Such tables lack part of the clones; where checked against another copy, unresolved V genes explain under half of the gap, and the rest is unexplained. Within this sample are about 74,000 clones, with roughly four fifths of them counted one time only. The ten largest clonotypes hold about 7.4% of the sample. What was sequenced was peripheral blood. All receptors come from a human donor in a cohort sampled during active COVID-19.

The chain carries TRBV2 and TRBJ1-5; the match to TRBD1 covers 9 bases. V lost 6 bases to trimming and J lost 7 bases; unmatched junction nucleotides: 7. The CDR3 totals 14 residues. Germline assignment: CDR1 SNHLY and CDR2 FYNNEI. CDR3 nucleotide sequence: TGTGCCAGCAGCGGGACAGGGAAAATCCAGCCCCAGCATTTT. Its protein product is CASSGTGKIQPQHF.

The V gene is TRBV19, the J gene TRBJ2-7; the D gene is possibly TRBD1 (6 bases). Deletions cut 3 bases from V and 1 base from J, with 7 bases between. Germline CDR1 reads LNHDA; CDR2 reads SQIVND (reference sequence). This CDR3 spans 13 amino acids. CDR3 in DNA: TGTGCCAGTAGTATTACAGGGTCCTACGAGCAGTACTTC. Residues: CASSITGSYEQYF.

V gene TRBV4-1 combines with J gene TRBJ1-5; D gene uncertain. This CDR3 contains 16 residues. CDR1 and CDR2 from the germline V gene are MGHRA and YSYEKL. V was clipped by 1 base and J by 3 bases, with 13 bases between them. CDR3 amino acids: CASSQVLRATNQPQHF. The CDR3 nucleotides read TGCGCCAGCAGCCAAGTTCTGAGGGCTACCAATCAGCCCCAGCATTTT.

CDR3 region: CASSAGTGVNTEAFF. The CDR3 DNA reads TGCGCCAGCAGCGCCGGGACAGGGGTGAACACTGAAGCTTTCTTT. The chain joins TRBV5-1 to TRBJ1-1, with TRBD1 identical over 10 bases. With 4 bases clipped from V and 0 bases from J, the junction kept 3 bases outside the gene matches. This CDR3 region has 15 residues. Per the germline V gene, CDR1 is SGHRS and CDR2 is YFSETQ.

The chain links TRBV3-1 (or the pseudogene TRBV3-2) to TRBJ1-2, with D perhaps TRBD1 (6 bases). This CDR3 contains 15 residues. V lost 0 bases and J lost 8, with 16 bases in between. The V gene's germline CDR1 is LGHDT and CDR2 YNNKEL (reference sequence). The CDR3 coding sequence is TGTGCCAGCAGCCAAGATCAGGGGCTGCTGCGGGGCTACACCTTC. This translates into CASSQDQGLLRGYTF.

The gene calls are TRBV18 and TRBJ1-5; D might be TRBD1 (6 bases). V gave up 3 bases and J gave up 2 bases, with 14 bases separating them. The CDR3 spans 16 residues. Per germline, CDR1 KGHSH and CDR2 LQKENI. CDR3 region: CASSPRGARGNQPQHF. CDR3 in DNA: TGTGCCAGCTCACCGCGGGGGGCGCGGGGCAATCAGCCCCAGCATTTT.

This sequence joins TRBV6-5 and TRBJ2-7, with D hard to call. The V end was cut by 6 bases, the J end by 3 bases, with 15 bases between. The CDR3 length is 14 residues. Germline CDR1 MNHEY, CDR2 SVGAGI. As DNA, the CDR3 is TGTGCCAGCAGACAGTTGGGCCAGGTCTACGAGCAGTACTTC. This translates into CASRQLGQVYEQYF.

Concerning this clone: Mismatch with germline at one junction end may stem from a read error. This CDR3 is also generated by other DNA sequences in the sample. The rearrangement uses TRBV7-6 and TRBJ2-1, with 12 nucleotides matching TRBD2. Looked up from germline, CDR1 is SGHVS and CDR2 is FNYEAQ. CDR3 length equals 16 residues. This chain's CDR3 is CASSSPGLAGHNEQFF. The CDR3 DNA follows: TGTGCCAGCAGCTCCCCGGGACTAGCGGGTCACAATGAGCAATTCTTC.

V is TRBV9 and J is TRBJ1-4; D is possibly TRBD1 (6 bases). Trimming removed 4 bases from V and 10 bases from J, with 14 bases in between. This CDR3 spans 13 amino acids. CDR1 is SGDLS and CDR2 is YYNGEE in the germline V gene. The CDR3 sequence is CASSLSGAGKLFF. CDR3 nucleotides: TGTGCCAGCAGCCTCTCAGGGGCAGGAAAACTGTTTTTT.

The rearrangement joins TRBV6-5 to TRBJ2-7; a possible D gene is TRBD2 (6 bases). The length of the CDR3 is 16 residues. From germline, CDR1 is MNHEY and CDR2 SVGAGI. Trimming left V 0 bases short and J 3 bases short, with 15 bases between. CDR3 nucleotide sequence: TGTGCCAGCAGTTACTCGTGGAGGGTTGCAAACTACGAGCAGTACTTC. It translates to CASSYSWRVANYEQYF.

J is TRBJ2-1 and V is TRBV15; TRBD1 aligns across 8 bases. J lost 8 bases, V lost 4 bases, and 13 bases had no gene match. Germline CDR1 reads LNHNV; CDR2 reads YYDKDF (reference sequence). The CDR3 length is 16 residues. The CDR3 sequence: CATSTLDRVVNDEQFF. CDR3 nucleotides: TGTGCCACCAGCACTTTGGACAGGGTCGTCAACGATGAGCAGTTCTTC.

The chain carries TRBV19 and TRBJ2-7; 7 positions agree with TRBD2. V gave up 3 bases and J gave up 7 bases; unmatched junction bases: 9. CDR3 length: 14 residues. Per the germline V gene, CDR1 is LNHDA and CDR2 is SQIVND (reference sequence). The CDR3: CASSMGGVGEEQYF. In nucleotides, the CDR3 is TGTGCCAGTAGTATGGGAGGGGTAGGGGAAGAGCAGTACTTC.

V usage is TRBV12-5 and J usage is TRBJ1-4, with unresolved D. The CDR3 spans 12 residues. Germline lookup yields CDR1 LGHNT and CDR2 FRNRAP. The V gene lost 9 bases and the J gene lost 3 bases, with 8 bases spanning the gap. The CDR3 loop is CASRGANEKLFF. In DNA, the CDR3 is TGTGCTAGCCGGGGAGCTAATGAAAAACTGTTTTTT.

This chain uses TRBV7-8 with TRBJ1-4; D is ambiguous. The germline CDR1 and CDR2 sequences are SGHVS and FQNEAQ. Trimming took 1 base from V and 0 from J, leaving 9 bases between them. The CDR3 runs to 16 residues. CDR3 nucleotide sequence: TGTGCCAGCAGCTTAGTTGTATTTTCAACTAATGAAAAACTGTTTTTT. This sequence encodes CASSLVVFSTNEKLFF. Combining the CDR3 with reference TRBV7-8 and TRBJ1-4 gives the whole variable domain GAGVSQSPRYKVAKRGQDVALRCDPISGHVSLFWYQQALGQGPEFLTYFQNEAQLDKSGLPSDRFFAERPEGSVSTLKIQRTQQEDSAVYLCASSLVVFSTNEKLFFGSGTQLSVL.

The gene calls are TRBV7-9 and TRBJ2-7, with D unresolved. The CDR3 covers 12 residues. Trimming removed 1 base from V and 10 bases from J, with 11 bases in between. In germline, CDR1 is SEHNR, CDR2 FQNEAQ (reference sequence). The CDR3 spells CASSLGWAGQYF. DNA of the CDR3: TGTGCCAGCAGCTTAGGGTGGGCAGGACAGTACTTC.

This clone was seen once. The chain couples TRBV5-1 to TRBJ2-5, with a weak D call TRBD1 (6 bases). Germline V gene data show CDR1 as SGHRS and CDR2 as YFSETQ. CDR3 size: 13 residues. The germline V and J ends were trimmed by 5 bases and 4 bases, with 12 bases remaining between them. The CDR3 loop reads CASRQGGAETQYF. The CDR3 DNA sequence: TGCGCCAGCAGACAGGGCGGAGCAGAGACCCAGTACTTC.

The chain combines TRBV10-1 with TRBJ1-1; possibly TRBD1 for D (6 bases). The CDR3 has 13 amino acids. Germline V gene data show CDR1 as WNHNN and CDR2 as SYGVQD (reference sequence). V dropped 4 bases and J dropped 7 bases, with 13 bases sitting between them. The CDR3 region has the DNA TGCGCCAGCAGTGCGGGACATCAAGGTGAAGCTTTCTTT. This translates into CASSAGHQGEAFF.

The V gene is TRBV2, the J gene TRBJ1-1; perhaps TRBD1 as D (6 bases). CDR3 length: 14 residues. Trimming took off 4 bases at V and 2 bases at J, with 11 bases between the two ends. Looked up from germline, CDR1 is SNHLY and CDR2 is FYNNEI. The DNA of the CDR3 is TGTGCCAGCAGTGGAACAGGGCTAAACACTGAAGCTTTCTTT. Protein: CASSGTGLNTEAFF.

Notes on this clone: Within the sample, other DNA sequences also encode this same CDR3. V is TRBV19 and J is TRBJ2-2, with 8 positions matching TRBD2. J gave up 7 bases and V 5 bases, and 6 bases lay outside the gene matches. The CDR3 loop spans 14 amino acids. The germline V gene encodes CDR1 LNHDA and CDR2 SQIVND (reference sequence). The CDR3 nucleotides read TGTGCCAGTAGTCTCCGGGGGGGAAGCGGGGAGCTGTTTTTT. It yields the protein CASSLRGGSGELFF.

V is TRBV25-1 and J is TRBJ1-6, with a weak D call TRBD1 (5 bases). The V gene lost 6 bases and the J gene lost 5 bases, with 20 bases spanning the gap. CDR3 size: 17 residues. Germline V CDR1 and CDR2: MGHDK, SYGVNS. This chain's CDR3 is CASSPSLQGTNNSPLHF. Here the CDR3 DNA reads TGTGCCAGCAGCCCTAGTCTTCAGGGTACGAATAATTCACCCCTCCACTTT.